A few counts support the clone carrying this T cell receptor (beta chain). Its antigen is unidentified. This sample is drawn from a study of cytomegalovirus exposure and HLA in healthy donors. The ends were cut back, 4 bases at V and 7 bases at J, with 5 bases in the middle. CDR3 length: 12 amino acids. Germline V lookup: CDR1 MNHNY, CDR2 SVGAGI (reference sequence). Points from the study as a whole: The study dropped some indistinguishable V segments, TRBV6-2 and TRBV6-3 among them. As immune exposure information, only CMV serostatus was available. A later analysis found most CMV-associated TCR beta chains apparently HLA-restricted. The study put 150 to 200 TCR beta chains on its list as cytomegalovirus-associated.

The PCR used 60 Vbeta and 13 Jbeta primers. Libraries were prepared by immunoSEQ multiplex PCR; TCRdb keeps only in-frame clonotypes and omits some of them. The sample includes 160,000 or so clones, 65% to 85% of them seen just once. Sequencing was performed on PBMCs. The chain has TRBV6-6 and TRBJ1-6; TRBD1 might be the D (5 bases). This TCR was sampled from a man aged 60 to 75 in good health and CMV-seronegative. The CDR3 DNA reads as TGTGCCAGCAGTTGGGGCAATTCACCCCTCCACTTT. This codes for CASSWGNSPLHF.